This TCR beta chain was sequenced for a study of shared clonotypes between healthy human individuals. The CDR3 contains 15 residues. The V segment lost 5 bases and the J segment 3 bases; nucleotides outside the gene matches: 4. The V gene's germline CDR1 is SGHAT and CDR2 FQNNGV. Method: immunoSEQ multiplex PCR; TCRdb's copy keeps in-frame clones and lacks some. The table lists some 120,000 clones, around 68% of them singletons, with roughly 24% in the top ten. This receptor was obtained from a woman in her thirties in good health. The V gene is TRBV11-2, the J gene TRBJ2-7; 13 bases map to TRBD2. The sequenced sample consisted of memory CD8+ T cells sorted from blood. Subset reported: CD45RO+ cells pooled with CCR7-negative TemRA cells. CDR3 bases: TGTGCCAGCAGCCCCTGGACTAGCGGGGGCTACGAGCAGTACTTC. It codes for CASSPWTSGGYEQYF.